Listed below are T cell receptor beta chains from one sample, sequenced in a study of regulatory T cells in long-lasting Graves disease. TCRdb redid the calling of the multiplex PCR reads with MiXCR, one entry per CDR3 protein. The sample includes over 350,000 distinct CDR3 sequences, 15% of them seen just once. These records were also assigned to another study, of T cells in Graves' hyperthyroidism and ophthalmopathy.

The material was peripheral blood mononuclear cells (PBMCs), obtained at new diagnosis, from a patient treated with antithyroid drugs. Every receptor here comes from a woman aged 40 to 50 with Graves disease. CDR3s leave out the opening cysteine and the closing phenylalanine or tryptophan. The D gene is left open where the match is weak.

J gene,D gene,V gene,CDR3 protein
TRBJ2-2,.,TRBV6-1,ASSRQPSTGELF
TRBJ2-5,.,TRBV9,ASSHLGGEGQTQY
TRBJ2-1,TRBD2,TRBV29-1,SGRTSAYNEQF
TRBJ2-1,TRBD2,TRBV13,ASMRLAGVEQF
TRBJ2-7,.,TRBV20-1,SARGRGGTYEQY
TRBJ1-4,TRBD1,TRBV3-1,ASSPPGGHEKLF
TRBJ2-5,TRBD1,TRBV20-1,SARVFGDRDQETQY
TRBJ2-6,.,TRBV11-2,ASSFRTRSGANVLT
TRBJ1-1,TRBD1,TRBV11-2,ASSLVRPSMTGGNTEAF
TRBJ2-7,TRBD1,TRBV5-1,ASSLSSGTGVYEQY
TRBJ2-1,.,TRBV12-3/TRBV12-4,ASSFLLAYNEQF
TRBJ1-2,.,TRBV19,ASSPGLNYGYT
TRBJ1-2,.,TRBV24-1,ATSDSGHGYT
TRBJ2-1,.,TRBV24-1,ATSDPRESSYNEQF
TRBJ2-5,TRBD2,TRBV12-3/TRBV12-4,ASSHRVTSVPETQY
TRBJ1-2,.,TRBV20-1,SARRTGSYGYT
TRBJ1-1,.,TRBV12-3/TRBV12-4,ASSLNGGLMNTEAF